This entry lists 8 T cell receptor beta chains sequenced from one sample in a study of blood T cell repertoires in COVID-19 (dated by TCRdb to about 2020). The method behind the library was the immunoSEQ multiplex PCR assay. TCRdb re-hosts the immuneACCESS table, in-frame sequences only. Its copies lack some clones; in the studies checked, an unresolved V gene accounts for under half of them, and the cause for the rest is not known. This sample comprises around 65,000 clones, about 81% of them detected only once. Around a tenth of the sample belongs to the ten largest clones. The source material was peripheral blood. The receptors shown here come from a human donor in a cohort sampled during active COVID-19.

This clone was detected once. J is TRBJ2-5 and V is TRBV28; weak D call: TRBD2 (5 bases). The CDR3 contains 16 residues. Germline V gene sequence: CDR1 MDHEN, CDR2 SYDVKM. V was pared by 6 bases and J by 6 bases, with 23 bases between. The CDR3 spells CASSPNYMGTGKTQYF. In DNA form, the CDR3 reads TGTGCCAGCAGCCCAAATTACATGGGAACGGGAAAGACCCAGTACTTC. The entire variable domain, with the rest obtained from reference TRBV28 and TRBJ2-5, is as follows: DVKVTQSSRYLVKRTGEKVFLECVQDMDHENMFWYRQDPGLGLRLIYFSYDVKMKEKGDIPEGYSVSREKKERFSLILESASTNQTSMYLCASSPNYMGTGKTQYFGPGTRLLVL.

The chain uses TRBV18 and TRBJ1-1, with 9 bases aligning to TRBD1. V lost 2 bases to trimming and J lost 6 bases; unmatched junction nucleotides: 10. The CDR3 length is 16 residues. The germline gives CDR1 KGHSH, CDR2 LQKENI. CDR3 bases: TGTGCCAGCTCACCATCACCGGGACAGGGATGGGCTGAAGCTTTCTTT. Amino acid sequence: CASSPSPGQGWAEAFF.

V and J are TRBV30 and TRBJ2-5; 11 bases are a match to TRBD1. V trimming: 0 bases; J trimming: 4 bases; junction bases outside the gene matches: 7. Per the germline V gene, CDR1 is GTSNPN and CDR2 is SVGIG (reference sequence). The CDR3 has 16 residues. CDR3 nucleotides: TGTGCCTGGAGTGTACCTCGGACAGGGGGCAGAGAGACCCAGTACTTC. This sequence encodes CAWSVPRTGGRETQYF.

DNA for the CDR3: TGTGCCAGCAGTCCGACTAGCGGGGGAGAGACCCAGTACTTC. Residues: CASSPTSGGETQYF. The chain employs TRBV27 and TRBJ2-5; 12 nucleotides match TRBD2. CDR3 size: 14 residues. V lost 5 bases, J lost 4 bases, and 2 bases stayed unmatched. The V gene's germline CDR1 is MNHEY and CDR2 SMNVEV (reference sequence).

This clone was detected once. The V and J genes are TRBV12-3 or TRBV12-4 and TRBJ2-3, with D hard to call. V lost 7 bases, J lost 2 bases, and 10 bases lay in between. The CDR3 spans 13 residues. CDR3 DNA sequence: TGTGCCAGCACCCATCTAGACACAGATACGCAGTATTTT. This sequence encodes CASTHLDTDTQYF.

CDR3 sequence reads: CASSPRQLSTNEKLFF. The CDR3, as DNA: TGTGCCAGCTCACCCCGACAGCTTTCAACTAATGAAAAACTGTTTTTT. The rearrangement links TRBV18 to TRBJ1-4; possible D gene TRBD1, 5 bases. CDR3 length equals 16 residues. Germline V gives CDR1 KGHSH, CDR2 LQKENI. V was pared by 3 bases and J by 0 bases, with 11 bases between. The whole variable domain, filled in from reference TRBV18 and TRBJ1-4, reads NAGVMQNPRHLVRRRGQEARLRCSPMKGHSHVYWYRQLPEEGLKFMVYLQKENIIDESGMPKERFSAEFPKEGPSILRIQQVVRGDSAAYFCASSPRQLSTNEKLFFGSGTQLSVL.

This chain links TRBV5-6 with TRBJ2-7; TRBD2 might be the D (6 bases). V shed 1 base and J shed 0 bases, with 8 bases lying between them. CDR3 length equals 14 residues. The germline gives CDR1 SGHDT, CDR2 YYEEEE. In DNA, the CDR3 is TGTGCCAGCAGCTTGCCTAGCGACTCCTACGAGCAGTACTTC. Translating it yields CASSLPSDSYEQYF.

Details on this clone: This sample also contains other DNA sequences that code for the same CDR3. V and J are TRBV7-2 and TRBJ2-5; unclear D gene. V was trimmed by 4 bases and J by 4 bases, leaving 10 bases between them. The CDR3 contains 13 residues. CDR1 is SGHTA, CDR2 FQGNSA, per germline. The CDR3 DNA is TGTGCCAGCAGCTCCCCGCCAGGAGAGACCCAGTACTTC. It encodes CASSSPPGETQYF.